This T cell receptor beta chain stems from a study of cytomegalovirus exposure and HLA in healthy donors. PCR used 60 Vbeta primers and 13 Jbeta primers. Some clones are missing from TCRdb's copy, which holds only in-frame ones; the method was immunoSEQ multiplex PCR. The profile shows around 110,000 clones, about 10% of them singletons. V dropped 4 bases and J dropped 1 base, with 18 bases sitting between them. This CDR3 contains 17 residues. CDR1 is SGDLS and CDR2 is YYNGEE in the germline V gene. For this clone: What it binds is unknown.

Overall study findings and caveats: A previous analysis found most TCR beta V segments productive roughly 90% or roughly 30% of the time.

Nominally healthy donors provided the samples, though records likely missed some immune exposures. This TCR derives from a young man in good health and CMV-seronegative. The V and J genes are TRBV9 and TRBJ2-1, with D possibly being TRBD2 (6 bases). The specimen sequenced was PBMCs. The CDR3 DNA is TGTGCCAGCAGCTTCCAAGGGAGGTCACCATCCTACAATGAGCAGTTCTTC. The encoded protein is CASSFQGRSPSYNEQFF.